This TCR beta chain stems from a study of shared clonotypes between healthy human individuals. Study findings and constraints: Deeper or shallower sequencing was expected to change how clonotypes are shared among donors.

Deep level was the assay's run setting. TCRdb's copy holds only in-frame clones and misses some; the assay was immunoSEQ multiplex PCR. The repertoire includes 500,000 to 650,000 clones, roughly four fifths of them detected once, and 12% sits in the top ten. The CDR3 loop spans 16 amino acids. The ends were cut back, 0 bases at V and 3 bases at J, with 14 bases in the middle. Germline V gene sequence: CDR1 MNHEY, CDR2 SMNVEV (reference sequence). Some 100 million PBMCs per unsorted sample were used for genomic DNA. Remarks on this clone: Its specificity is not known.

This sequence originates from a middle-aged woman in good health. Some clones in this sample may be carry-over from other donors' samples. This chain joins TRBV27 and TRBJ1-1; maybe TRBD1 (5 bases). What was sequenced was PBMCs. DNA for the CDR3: TGTGCCAGCAGTTTATCGGGGGGAGAGGTTTACACTGAAGCTTTCTTT. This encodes CASSLSGGEVYTEAFF.